Listed here is a single T cell receptor beta chain. This clonotype was detected only a few times. Its target antigen remains unknown. Base qualities were left out, and no much larger clone turns up one base away. The sample originates from a study (dated by TCRdb to 2015 to 2016). Counted from cysteine to phenylalanine, this CDR3 has 15 amino acids. Of the read, only the CDR3 DNA is kept; its 45 bases are in frame from base 1. The germline V gene provides CDR1 SGHRS and CDR2 YFSETQ. The V end loses 0 bases and the J end loses 6 bases, and a stretch of 13 bases separates them. Library preparation employed RT-PCR. Sequenced using an Illumina MiSeq. TCRdb reworked the public reads: Q25 trimming with fastp, MiXCR clone assembly, productive beta chains retained. Merged by CDR3 protein, the rows form single entries marked with the most common genes and DNA. The sample has around 700,000 distinct CDR3 sequences on record, 12% to 15% of them singletons. The top ten hold roughly 3.9% of the sample.

The clonotype comes from a female donor in good health, serving as a healthy control. Rearrangement joined TRBV5-1 to TRBJ1-5, and perhaps TRBD1 as D gene, on 6 matching bases. Sequencing was performed on memory CD4+ T cells from blood. The DNA is TGCGCCAGCAGCTTGGTGCCAGGGGATCGTCAGCCCCAGCATTTT. This codes for CASSLVPGDRQPQHF.